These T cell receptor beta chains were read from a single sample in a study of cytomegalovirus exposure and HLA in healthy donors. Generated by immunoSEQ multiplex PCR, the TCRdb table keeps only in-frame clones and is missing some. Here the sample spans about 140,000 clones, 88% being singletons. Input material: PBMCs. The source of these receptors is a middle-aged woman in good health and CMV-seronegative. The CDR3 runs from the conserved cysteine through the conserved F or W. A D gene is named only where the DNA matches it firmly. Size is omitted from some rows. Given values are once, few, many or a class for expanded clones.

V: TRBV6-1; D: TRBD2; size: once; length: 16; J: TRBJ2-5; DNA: TGTGCCAGCAGTGACCTACTAGCGGGATCACCAGAGACCCAGTACTTC; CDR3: CASSDLLAGSPETQYF
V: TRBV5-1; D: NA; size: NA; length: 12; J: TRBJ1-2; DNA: TGCGCCAGCAGCCTGCGGGGTGTTGGCTACACCTTC; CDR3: CASSLRGVGYTF
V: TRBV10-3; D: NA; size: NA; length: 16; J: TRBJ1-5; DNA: TGTGCCATCAGTGAGGTAGACAGAAGGCCCAATCAGCCCCAGCATTTT; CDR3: CAISEVDRRPNQPQHF
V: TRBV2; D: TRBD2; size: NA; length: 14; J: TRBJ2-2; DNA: TGTGCCAGCAGCGGGACTAGCACGACCGGGGAGCTGTTTTTT; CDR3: CASSGTSTTGELFF
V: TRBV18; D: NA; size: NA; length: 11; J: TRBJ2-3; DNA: TGTGCCAGCTGTTACACAGATACGCAGTATTTT; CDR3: CASCYTDTQYF
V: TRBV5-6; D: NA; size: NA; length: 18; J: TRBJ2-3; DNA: TGTGCCAGCAGCCCCAGTACGGACAACCTGTTGGGCGTGAAAGGCTGGGATTTT; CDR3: CASSPSTDNLLGVKGWDF
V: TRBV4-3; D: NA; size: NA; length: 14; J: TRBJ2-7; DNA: TGCGCCAGCAGCCAAGATAGCTTTTCCTACGAGCAGTACTTC; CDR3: CASSQDSFSYEQYF
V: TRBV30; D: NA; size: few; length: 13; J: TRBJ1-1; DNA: TGTGCCTGGACAGGGTGGACGAACACTGAAGCTTTCTTT; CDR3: CAWTGWTNTEAFF
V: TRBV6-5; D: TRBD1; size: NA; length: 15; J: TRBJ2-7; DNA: TGTGCCAGCAGATACTCCGGGACAGGCTCCTACGAGCAGTACTTC; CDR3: CASRYSGTGSYEQYF
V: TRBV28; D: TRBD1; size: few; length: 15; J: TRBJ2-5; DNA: TGTGCCAGCAGTTCCCCGGGACAGGGGCGGAAGACCCAGTACTTC; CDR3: CASSSPGQGRKTQYF
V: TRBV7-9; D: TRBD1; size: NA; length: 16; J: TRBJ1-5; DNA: TGTTCCAGCAGCCAGGGGGGGACAGGGAAAAATCAGCCCCAGCATTTT; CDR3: CSSSQGGTGKNQPQHF
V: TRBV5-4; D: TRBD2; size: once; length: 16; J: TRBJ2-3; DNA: TGTGCCAGCAGCTTGCGACTAGCGGGAGGTACAGATACGCAGTATTTT; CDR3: CASSLRLAGGTDTQYF
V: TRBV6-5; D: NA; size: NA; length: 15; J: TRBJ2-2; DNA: TGTGCCAGCAGTCAGGCATGGGACTCCACCGGGGAGCTGTTTTTT; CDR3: CASSQAWDSTGELFF
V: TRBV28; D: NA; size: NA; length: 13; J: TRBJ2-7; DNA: TGTGCCACCCAGGGTGGAGCCGTTTACGAGCAGTACTTC; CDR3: CATQGGAVYEQYF
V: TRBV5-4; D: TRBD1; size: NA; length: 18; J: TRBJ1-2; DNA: TGTGCCAGCAGCTTGGGGTTCCCTTTACAGGGGGCTAACTATGGCTACACCTTC; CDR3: CASSLGFPLQGANYGYTF
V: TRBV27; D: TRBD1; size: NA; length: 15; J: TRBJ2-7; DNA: TGTGCCAGCAGTTTATCGCGGGACAGGGGCCACGAGCAGTACTTC; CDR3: CASSLSRDRGHEQYF
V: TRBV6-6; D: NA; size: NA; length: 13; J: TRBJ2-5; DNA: TGTGCCAGCAGTACCACTAGTGGGGAGACCCAGTACTTC; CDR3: CASSTTSGETQYF
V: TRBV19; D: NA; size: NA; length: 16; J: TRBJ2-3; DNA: TGTGCCAGTAGCCCTAAAGGGGCGACAGCCACAGATACGCAGTATTTT; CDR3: CASSPKGATATDTQYF
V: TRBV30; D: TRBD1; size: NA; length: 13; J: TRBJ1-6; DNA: TGTGCCTGGAACCGACAGGGGGATTCACCCCTCCACTTT; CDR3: CAWNRQGDSPLHF
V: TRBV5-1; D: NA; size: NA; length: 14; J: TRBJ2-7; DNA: TGCGCCAGCAGCTCCGAGGACTTAACGGGGGAGCAGTACTTC; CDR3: CASSSEDLTGEQYF
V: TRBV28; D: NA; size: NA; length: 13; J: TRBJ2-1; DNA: TGTGCCAGCAGACTCGGACAGATCAATGAGCAGTTCTTC; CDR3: CASRLGQINEQFF
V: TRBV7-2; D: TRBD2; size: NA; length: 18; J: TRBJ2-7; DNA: TGTGCCAGCAGCTTAGTTGGCGGCGGGAGTGGAGTTTCCTACGAGCAGTACTTC; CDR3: CASSLVGGGSGVSYEQYF
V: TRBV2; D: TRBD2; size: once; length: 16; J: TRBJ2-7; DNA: TGTGCCAGCAGAGGGACTAGCGGGAGTCTTGGATACGAGCAGTACTTC; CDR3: CASRGTSGSLGYEQYF
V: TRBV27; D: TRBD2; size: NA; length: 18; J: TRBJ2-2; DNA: TGTGCCAGCAGTTTGTTAGGCGGGAGGGCCCCGGGCACCGGGGAGCTGTTTTTT; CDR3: CASSLLGGRAPGTGELFF
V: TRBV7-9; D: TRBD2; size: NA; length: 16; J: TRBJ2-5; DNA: TGTGCCAGCAGCGCCGTAGGGCTAGCGGGAGAAGAGACCCAGTACTTC; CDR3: CASSAVGLAGEETQYF
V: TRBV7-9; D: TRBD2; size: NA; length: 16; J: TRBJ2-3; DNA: TGTGCCAGCAGCTTAGATGCGGGAGGCAGCACAGATACGCAGTATTTT; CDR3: CASSLDAGGSTDTQYF
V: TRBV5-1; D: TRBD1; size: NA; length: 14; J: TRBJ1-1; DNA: TGCGCCAGCAGCTTGGCAGGGGGCTACACTGAAGCTTTCTTT; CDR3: CASSLAGGYTEAFF
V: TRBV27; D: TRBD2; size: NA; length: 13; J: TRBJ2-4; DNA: TGTGCCAGCAGTTCGAGGGGCGGGGGCATTCAGTACTTC; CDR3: CASSSRGGGIQYF
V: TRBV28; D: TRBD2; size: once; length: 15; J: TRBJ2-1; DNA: TGTGCCAGCAGTTTAGCGGGAGGAAGCTACAATGAGCAGTTCTTC; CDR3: CASSLAGGSYNEQFF
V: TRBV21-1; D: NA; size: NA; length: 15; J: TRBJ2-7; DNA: TGTGCCAGCAGCACCTCTAGCGGGAGATTAGTCGAGCAGTACTTC; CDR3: CASSTSSGRLVEQYF
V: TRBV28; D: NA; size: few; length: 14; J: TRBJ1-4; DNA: TGTGCCAGCAGCTTTGGCAGGGGTGGTGAAAAACTGTTTTTT; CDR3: CASSFGRGGEKLFF
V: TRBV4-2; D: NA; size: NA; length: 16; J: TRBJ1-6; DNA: TGTGCCAGCAGCCAAGCGTCGAGGACACAGAATTCACCCCTCCACTTT; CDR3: CASSQASRTQNSPLHF
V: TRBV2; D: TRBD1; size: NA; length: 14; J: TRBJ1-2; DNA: TGTGCCAGCGGATCCCGGACAGGGCAAGGAGGCTACACCTTC; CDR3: CASGSRTGQGGYTF
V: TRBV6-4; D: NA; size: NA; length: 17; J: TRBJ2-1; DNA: TGTGCCAGCAGTGACTCGCCTACTAGCAGCTCCTACAATGAGCAGTTCTTC; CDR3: CASSDSPTSSSYNEQFF
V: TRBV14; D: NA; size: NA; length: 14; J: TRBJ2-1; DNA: TGTGCCAGCAGCCAAGGGACTACGTACAATGAGCAGTTCTTC; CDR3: CASSQGTTYNEQFF
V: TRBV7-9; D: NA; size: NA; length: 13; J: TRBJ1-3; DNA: TGTGCCAGCAGCTTGGTGGAGGGAAACACCATATATTTT; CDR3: CASSLVEGNTIYF
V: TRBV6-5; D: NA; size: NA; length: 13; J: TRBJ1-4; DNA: TGTGCCAGCGGGACAAATACTAATGAAAAACTGTTTTTT; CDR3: CASGTNTNEKLFF
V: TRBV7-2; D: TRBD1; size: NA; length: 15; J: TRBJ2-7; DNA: TGTGCCAGCAGTAAGGACAGGGGCGTTTCCTACGAGCAGTACTTC; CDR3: CASSKDRGVSYEQYF
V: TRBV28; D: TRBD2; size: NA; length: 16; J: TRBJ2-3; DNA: TGTGCCAGCAGTTTCCCGACTAGCGGGTACACAGATACGCAGTATTTT; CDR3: CASSFPTSGYTDTQYF
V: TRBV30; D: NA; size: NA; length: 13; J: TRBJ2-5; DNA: TGTGCCTGGAGTGTAGGGGTAGCCGAGACCCAGTACTTC; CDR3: CAWSVGVAETQYF
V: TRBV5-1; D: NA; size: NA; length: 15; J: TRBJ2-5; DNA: TGCGCCAGCAGCTTGGGTTTGGGCGCACAAGAGACCCAGTACTTC; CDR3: CASSLGLGAQETQYF
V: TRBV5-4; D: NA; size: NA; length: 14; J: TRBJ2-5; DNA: TGTGCCAGCACCTCTTCTGGGACACTAGAGACCCAGTACTTC; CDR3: CASTSSGTLETQYF
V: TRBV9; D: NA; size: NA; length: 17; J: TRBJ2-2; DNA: TGTGCCAGCAGCGCCTCGACGGGCGGGCGGGGAACCGGGGAGCTGTTTTTT; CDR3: CASSASTGGRGTGELFF
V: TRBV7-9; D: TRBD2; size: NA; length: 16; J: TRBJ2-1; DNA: TGTGCCAGCAGCACCTCGACTAGCGGGAGAGAAAATGAGCAGTTCTTC; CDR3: CASSTSTSGRENEQFF
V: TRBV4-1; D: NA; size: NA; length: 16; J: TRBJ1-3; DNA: TGCGCCAGCAGCCAAGAAGCGCAGATTACTGGAAACACCATATATTTT; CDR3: CASSQEAQITGNTIYF
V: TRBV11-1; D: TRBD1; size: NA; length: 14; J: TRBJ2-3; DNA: TGTGCCAGCAGCCTGGACAGGATAGCAGATACGCAGTATTTT; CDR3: CASSLDRIADTQYF
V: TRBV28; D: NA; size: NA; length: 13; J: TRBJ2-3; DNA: TGTGCCAGCAGCCCTAGCGGCACAGATACGCAGTATTTT; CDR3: CASSPSGTDTQYF
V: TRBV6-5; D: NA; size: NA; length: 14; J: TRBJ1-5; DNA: TGTGCCAGCAGTTACCGTCAGGGATGGCAGCCCCAGCATTTT; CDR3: CASSYRQGWQPQHF
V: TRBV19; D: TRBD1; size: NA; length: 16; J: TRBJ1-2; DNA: TGTGCCAGTAGTACTTCCCGAGGGACAGGGGGCTATGGCTACACCTTC; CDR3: CASSTSRGTGGYGYTF
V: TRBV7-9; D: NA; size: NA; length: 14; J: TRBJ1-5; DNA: TGTGCCAGCAGCTTCCAAGCTGGCAATCAGCCCCAGCATTTT; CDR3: CASSFQAGNQPQHF
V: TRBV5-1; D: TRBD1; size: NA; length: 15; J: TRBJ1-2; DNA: TGCGCCAGCAGCCCAGACGGACAGGCTAACTATGGCTACACCTTC; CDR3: CASSPDGQANYGYTF
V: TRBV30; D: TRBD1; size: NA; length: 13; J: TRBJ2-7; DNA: TGTGCCTGGAGTATCACAGGGGTGAACGAGCAGTACTTC; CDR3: CAWSITGVNEQYF
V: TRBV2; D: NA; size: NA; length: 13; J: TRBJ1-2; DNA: TGTGCCGGACGGGGGGGGGTCGACTATGGCTACACCTTC; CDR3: CAGRGGVDYGYTF
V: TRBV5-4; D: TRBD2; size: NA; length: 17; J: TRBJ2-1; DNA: TGTGCCAGCAGCACTAACCCGGGACTAGCGGATTACAATGAGCAGTTCTTC; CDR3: CASSTNPGLADYNEQFF
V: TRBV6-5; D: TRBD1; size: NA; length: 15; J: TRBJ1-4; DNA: TGTGCCAGCAGTTACAGGGGGCGAGCGGAAGAAAAACTGTTTTTT; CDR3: CASSYRGRAEEKLFF
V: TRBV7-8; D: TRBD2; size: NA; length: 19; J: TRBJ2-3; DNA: TGTGCCAGCAGCTCCGTGGGTGGGACTAGCGGGAGCTACATAGATACGCAGTATTTT; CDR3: CASSSVGGTSGSYIDTQYF
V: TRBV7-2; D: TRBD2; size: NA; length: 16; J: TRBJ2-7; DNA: TGTGCCAGCAGCTTAGGGGCTAGCGGAAAAACCTACGAGCAGTACTTC; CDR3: CASSLGASGKTYEQYF
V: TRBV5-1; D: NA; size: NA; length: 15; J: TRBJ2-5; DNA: TGCGCCAGCAGCTTGGGAGTGTCGGGCCAAGAGACCCAGTACTTC; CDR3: CASSLGVSGQETQYF
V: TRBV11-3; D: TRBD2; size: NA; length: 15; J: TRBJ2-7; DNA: TGTGCCAGCGGGGGAGGGCCCTACCCTTCCTACGAGCAGTACTTC; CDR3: CASGGGPYPSYEQYF